The 17 T cell receptor beta chains in this list originate from one sample, sequenced in a study of cytomegalovirus exposure and HLA in healthy donors (dated by TCRdb to about 2017). Library preparation was by the immunoSEQ multiplex PCR assay. Here the immuneACCESS table is served through TCRdb, limited to in-frame sequences with V and J called. Missing clones are a known gap in these copies; in checked studies unresolved V genes cover under half, and the rest lacks a known reason. The sample table records 200,000 to 300,000 clones; around 90% of these occur just once. Clones ranked in the top ten supply approximately 3.1% of the sample. Sample: PBMCs. These receptors all stem from a woman aged 25 to 39 in good health and CMV-seronegative.

This chain connects TRBV20-1 to TRBJ2-3, with D uncertain. The CDR3 sequence is 11 residues long. V shed 3 bases and J shed 7 bases, with 8 bases lying between them. From germline, CDR1 is DFQATT and CDR2 SNEGSKA (reference sequence). DNA of the CDR3: TGCAGTGCTAGCTCCGCAAATACGCAGTATTTT. Translating it yields CSASSANTQYF.

The chain carries TRBV5-4 and TRBJ1-2; 7 bases are shared with TRBD1. This CDR3 contains 13 residues. Germline-derived CDR1 and CDR2 are SGHNT and YYREEE (reference sequence). The junction had 3 bases not matched to a gene; V was cut back by 4 bases and J by 3 bases. The CDR3 nucleotides read TGTGCCAGCAGCCAAGGACAGGACTATGGCTACACCTTC. Protein: CASSQGQDYGYTF.

The chain is built from TRBV9 and TRBJ2-7; the match to TRBD2 covers 8 bases. CDR3 size: 14 residues. Germline CDR1 reads SGDLS; CDR2 reads YYNGEE. V dropped 2 bases and J dropped 4; count of bases not matched to a gene: 5. This chain's CDR3 is CASSVGLARYEQYF. In DNA, the CDR3 is TGTGCCAGCAGCGTCGGACTAGCACGGTACGAGCAGTACTTC.

The rearrangement links TRBV11-1 to TRBJ2-1; D unresolved. V lost 2 bases to trimming and J lost 6 bases, with 8 bases between them. The CDR3 runs to 13 residues. Germline V gene lookup returns CDR1 SGHAT and CDR2 FQDESV (reference sequence). The DNA for the CDR3 is TGTGCCAGCAGCTTAAGGTCGAGCAATGAGCAGTTCTTC. Translating it yields CASSLRSSNEQFF. Supplemented by reference TRBV11-1 and TRBJ2-1, the full variable domain reads EAEVAQSPRYKITEKSQAVAFWCDPISGHATLYWYRQILGQGPELLVQFQDESVVDDSQLPKDRFSAERLKGVDSTLKIQPAELGDSAMYLCASSLRSSNEQFFGPGTRLTVL.

The chain couples TRBV2 to TRBJ2-7; D might be TRBD1 (5 bases). The CDR3 has 15 residues. Germline-derived CDR1 and CDR2 are SNHLY and FYNNEI. V was shortened by 5 bases and J by 1 base, with 15 bases between the two germline ends. CDR3 loop: CASSNQGLASYEQYF. CDR3 sequence (DNA): TGTGCCAGCAGTAATCAGGGTCTTGCTTCCTACGAGCAGTACTTC.

The chain is built from TRBV19 and TRBJ1-5; unclear D gene. Germline lookup yields CDR1 LNHDA and CDR2 SQIVND (reference sequence). V was pared by 3 bases and J by 9 bases, with 15 bases between. This CDR3 has 14 amino acids. DNA for the CDR3: TGTGCCAGTAGTATTAGACGTCCACATCGGCCCCAGCATTTT. Translation gives CASSIRRPHRPQHF.

The chain joins TRBV28 to TRBJ2-1; maybe TRBD1 (8 bases). The CDR3 is 16 residues long. The germline V gene encodes CDR1 MDHEN and CDR2 SYDVKM. Trimming stripped 5 bases from V and 8 bases from J, with 22 bases between. CDR3 sequence reads: CASSPAVGQGGDEQFF. The CDR3 coding sequence is TGTGCCAGCAGTCCAGCCGTCGGACAGGGAGGGGATGAGCAGTTCTTC.

Note on this clone: Relative to the germline gene, one junction end is altered; a read error may explain this. The CDR3 reads CSAELAGRTYNEQFF. Written as DNA, the CDR3 is TGCAGCGCTGAACTAGCGGGACGGACCTACAATGAGCAGTTCTTC. V and J are TRBV29-1 and TRBJ2-1; TRBD2 agrees at 10 bases. CDR3 length: 15 amino acids. The V gene's germline CDR1 is SQVTM and CDR2 ANQGSEA.

The J gene is TRBJ2-1, the V gene TRBV28; D gene unclear. The CDR3 contains 12 residues. V dropped 2 bases and J dropped 9 bases, with 8 bases sitting between them. Germline assignment: CDR1 MDHEN and CDR2 SYDVKM. The CDR3 loop is CASSLALGEQFF. The CDR3 bases are TGTGCCAGCAGTTTAGCTCTGGGTGAGCAGTTCTTC.

This chain uses TRBV9 with TRBJ1-5, with D perhaps TRBD1 (6 bases). The CDR3 contains 15 residues. Germline V lookup: CDR1 SGDLS, CDR2 YYNGEE. V was trimmed by 1 base and J by 3 bases, leaving 11 bases between them. The CDR3 protein is CASSVSGTYNQPQHF. The CDR3 DNA is TGTGCCAGCAGCGTATCCGGGACATACAATCAGCCCCAGCATTTT.

This clone has just one count. V and J are TRBV28 and TRBJ1-2; D is unclear. CDR1 is MDHEN and CDR2 is SYDVKM in the germline V gene. With 3 bases removed from V and 7 bases from J, the gap between germline ends came to 12 bases. The CDR3 sequence is 13 residues long. DNA of the CDR3: TGTGCCAGCAGTTTTCTGGGATCCGGTGGCTACACCTTC. Translation: CASSFLGSGGYTF.

The chain couples TRBV30 to TRBJ2-7; a possible D gene is TRBD1 (6 bases). Trimming cost V 8 bases and J 2 bases, with 16 bases left between them. CDR3 length: 13 residues. Germline V CDR1 and CDR2: GTSNPN, SVGIG (reference sequence). CDR3 protein: CALTGTPPYEQYF. CDR3 bases: TGTGCCCTAACCGGGACACCGCCCTACGAGCAGTACTTC. Using reference TRBV30 and TRBJ2-7 for the parts outside the CDR3, the full variable domain is SQTIHQWPATLVQPVGSPLSLECTVEGTSNPNLYWYRQAAGRGLQLLFYSVGIGQISSEVPQNLSASRPQDRQFILSSKKLLLSDSGFYLCALTGTPPYEQYFGPGTRLTVT.

The chain employs TRBV7-9 and TRBJ2-7; D is perhaps TRBD2 (5 bases). The CDR3 extends over 13 amino acids. Germline values: CDR1 SEHNR, CDR2 FQNEAQ (reference sequence). Trimming left V 3 bases short and J 5 bases short, with 11 bases between. CDR3 sequence (DNA): TGTGCCAGCAGCTTGAGAGGGCAGAACGAGCAGTACTTC. This gives the protein CASSLRGQNEQYF.

The chain combines TRBV7-2 with TRBJ1-2; no reliable D call. CDR3 size: 14 residues. Germline lookup yields CDR1 SGHTA and CDR2 FQGNSA. The V end lost 5 bases, the J end lost 5 bases, and 15 bases lay between the germline ends. CDR3 in DNA: TGTGCCAGCAGCCCTAAGACCTTCATTTATGGCTACACCTTC. This codes for CASSPKTFIYGYTF.

The genes are TRBV28 and TRBJ2-3; TRBD2 is a possible D gene (6 bases). Germline V CDR1 and CDR2: MDHEN, SYDVKM. The CDR3 runs to 15 residues. The V and J ends lost 6 bases and 1 base respectively, with 14 bases between them. The CDR3 spells CASRNWGGGTDTQYF. The CDR3 nucleotides read TGTGCCAGCAGAAACTGGGGCGGGGGCACAGATACGCAGTATTTT.

This rearrangement joins TRBV28 to TRBJ2-1; the match to TRBD2 covers 16 bases. Germline V lookup: CDR1 MDHEN, CDR2 SYDVKM. The CDR3 length is 18 residues. V shed 8 bases, J shed 5 bases, and the junction held 12 bases outside the gene matches. In DNA, the CDR3 is TGTGCCAGCCCCCCGGGACTAGCGGGAGGGAGGGCGGACAATGAGCAGTTCTTC. Protein sequence: CASPPGLAGGRADNEQFF. The whole variable domain, remainder taken from reference TRBV28 and TRBJ2-1, is DVKVTQSSRYLVKRTGEKVFLECVQDMDHENMFWYRQDPGLGLRLIYFSYDVKMKEKGDIPEGYSVSREKKERFSLILESASTNQTSMYLCASPPGLAGGRADNEQFFGPGTRLTVL.

This clone was detected only once. The chain combines TRBV7-9 with TRBJ2-3; possible D gene TRBD1, 6 bases. CDR1 and CDR2 from the germline V gene are SEHNR and FQNEAQ (reference sequence). V was trimmed by 1 base and J by 2 bases, leaving 10 bases between them. The CDR3 has 15 residues. The DNA for the CDR3 is TGTGCCAGCAGCTTAGAAACAGGGTACACAGATACGCAGTATTTT. Translated, it gives CASSLETGYTDTQYF. Supplemented by reference TRBV7-9 and TRBJ2-3, the full variable domain reads DTGVSQNPRHKITKRGQNVTFRCDPISEHNRLYWYRQTLGQGPEFLTYFQNEAQLEKSRLLSDRFSAERPKGSFSTLEIQRTEQGDSAMYLCASSLETGYTDTQYFGPGTRLTVL.